Below are 32 T cell receptor beta chains sequenced from a single sample in a study of blood T cell repertoires in COVID-19. Profiled with immunoSEQ multiplex PCR; TCRdb holds only in-frame clones, not every one. The sample comprises roughly 300,000 clones, about 82% of which are singletons, and 6% to 9% rests with the top ten. The specimen was peripheral blood. The receptor source for this set is a human donor in a cohort sampled during active COVID-19.

The CDR3, as DNA: TGCGCCAGCAGGAAGGGACAGGACTACGAGCAGTACTTC. Amino acids: CASRKGQDYEQYF. The genes are TRBV4-1 and TRBJ2-7; 8 nucleotides agree with TRBD1. The CDR3 has 13 amino acids. Per germline, CDR1 MGHRA and CDR2 YSYEKL. Unmatched junction bases numbered 4, after V lost 6 bases and J lost 3 bases.

This chain joins TRBV19 and TRBJ2-2, with 7 bases aligning to TRBD1. The germline V gene encodes CDR1 LNHDA and CDR2 SQIVND (reference sequence). The ends lost 5 bases at V and 1 base at J; junction bases unmatched: 7. The CDR3 is 16 residues long. The chain's CDR3 is CASSLSGQWNTGELFF. The DNA of the CDR3 is TGTGCCAGTAGTCTATCGGGACAGTGGAACACCGGGGAGCTGTTTTTT.

The V call is TRBV25-1, the J call TRBJ1-5; D is ambiguous. There are 13 residues in the CDR3. Between the trimmed V and J ends, which lost 4 bases and 3 bases, there was a span of 7 bases. Germline-derived CDR1 and CDR2 are MGHDK and SYGVNS. The CDR3 coding sequence is TGTGCCAGCAGTGGGAGCTTCAATCAGCCCCAGCATTTT. It is translated as CASSGSFNQPQHF.

This clone was observed once. The chain has TRBV6-5 and TRBJ1-6, with 7 bases fitting TRBD1. With 8 bases clipped from V and 6 bases from J, the junction kept 10 bases outside the gene matches. Germline loops: CDR1 MNHEY, CDR2 SVGAGI. The CDR3 extends over 15 amino acids. In DNA form, the CDR3 reads TGTGCCAGCGGAATGACAGGGTTTAGTAATTCACCCCTCCACTTT. Its translation is CASGMTGFSNSPLHF.

The J gene is TRBJ2-7, the V gene TRBV15; possible D gene TRBD1, 6 bases. This CDR3 spans 14 amino acids. With 1 base removed from V and 2 bases from J, the gap between germline ends came to 9 bases. CDR1 is LNHNV and CDR2 is YYDKDF in the germline V gene (reference sequence). The chain's CDR3 is CATSRGGDTYEQYF. DNA of the CDR3: TGTGCCACCAGCAGAGGAGGGGACACCTACGAGCAGTACTTC.

The chain joins TRBV11-2 to TRBJ2-3; 10 bases are shared with TRBD2. CDR3 size: 17 residues. Germline trimming cut 4 bases from V and 0 bases from J; bases unmatched to any gene: 7. CDR1 SGHAT and CDR2 FQNNGV come from the germline V gene. This CDR3 is CASSSRTSGISTDTQYF. The CDR3 coding sequence is TGTGCCAGCAGCTCAAGGACTAGCGGCATCAGCACAGATACGCAGTATTTT.

There are a few counts of this clone. This chain uses TRBV7-9 with TRBJ2-6, with a weak D call TRBD1 (6 bases). Trimming took off 1 base at V and 4 bases at J, with 14 bases between the two ends. Germline values: CDR1 SEHNR, CDR2 FQNEAQ (reference sequence). This CDR3 has 17 amino acids. CDR3 residues: CASSLVTGMAGANVLTF. The CDR3 DNA is TGTGCCAGCAGCTTAGTCACAGGGATGGCGGGGGCCAACGTCCTGACTTTC.

The gene calls are TRBV19 and TRBJ1-1; TRBD1 matches 10 bases. V lost 7 bases, J lost 0 bases, and 8 bases stayed unmatched. Germline assignment: CDR1 LNHDA and CDR2 SQIVND (reference sequence). This CDR3 region has 16 residues. CDR3 DNA: TGTGCCAGTAACCGGGACAGGGGCCTTATGAACACTGAAGCTTTCTTT. As protein: CASNRDRGLMNTEAFF.

This clone appeared a single time. This chain joins TRBV18 and TRBJ1-6; 9 bases are shared with TRBD1. This CDR3 is 15 amino acids long. With 10 bases clipped from V and 1 base from J, the junction kept 5 bases outside the gene matches. CDR1 and CDR2 (germline): KGHSH, LQKENI. The CDR3 reads CANPTGGSYNSPLHF. The DNA of the CDR3 is TGTGCCAACCCGACAGGGGGATCCTATAATTCACCCCTCCACTTT.

This clone occurred once. The chain is built from TRBV24-1 and TRBJ1-5; the match to TRBD1 covers 7 bases. J lost 2 bases, V lost 10 bases, and 10 bases had no gene match. Looked up from germline, CDR1 is KGHDR and CDR2 is SFDVKD. The CDR3 covers 15 residues. CDR3 DNA: TGTGCCACTGAGGAAGGGGGCATTGGCAATCAGCCCCAGCATTTT. Amino acid sequence: CATEEGGIGNQPQHF.

This clone was observed a few times. The CDR3 nucleotides read TGTGCCAGCCTAGGGAGGGCGAATGAAGCTTTCTTT. Amino acid sequence: CASLGRANEAFF. The chain uses TRBV7-9 and TRBJ1-1; no clear D. Trimming removed 8 bases at V and 7 bases at J, with 14 bases between. Looked up from germline, CDR1 is SEHNR and CDR2 is FQNEAQ (reference sequence). The CDR3 loop spans 12 amino acids.

CDR3 sequence reads: CASTGTGGQPQHF. The CDR3 DNA reads as TGTGCCAGCACCGGGACAGGGGGTCAGCCCCAGCATTTT. This chain uses TRBV12-3 or TRBV12-4 with TRBJ1-5, with 11 bases lining up with TRBD1. Unmatched junction bases numbered 2, after V lost 7 bases and J lost 6 bases. This CDR3 contains 13 residues.

The chain joins TRBV7-2 to TRBJ2-3, with 9 bases that match TRBD2. The CDR3 covers 15 residues. V lost 5 bases, J lost 7 bases, and 10 bases stayed unmatched. Germline-derived CDR1 and CDR2 are SGHTA and FQGNSA. DNA for the CDR3: TGTGCCAGCAGCCCCGTCGGGACTAGCATGTATACGCAGTATTTT. This gives the protein CASSPVGTSMYTQYF. Supplemented by reference TRBV7-2 and TRBJ2-3, the full variable domain reads GAGVSQSPSNKVTEKGKDVELRCDPISGHTALYWYRQSLGQGLEFLIYFQGNSAPDKSGLPSDRFSAERTGGSVSTLTIQRTQQEDSAVYLCASSPVGTSMYTQYFGPGTRLTVL.

As DNA, the CDR3 is TGTGCCAGTAGTACCTGGACAGGGAACAATCAGCCCCAGCATTTT. Translated, it gives CASSTWTGNNQPQHF. This rearrangement joins TRBV19 to TRBJ1-5; 8 nucleotides match TRBD1. The V segment lost 4 bases and the J segment 3 bases; nucleotides outside the gene matches: 5. Germline V gives CDR1 LNHDA, CDR2 SQIVND (reference sequence). CDR3 length: 15 amino acids.

In its sample, this clone was seen once. This rearrangement joins TRBV7-9 to TRBJ2-7, with D possibly matching TRBD1 (6 bases). Germline CDR1 reads SEHNR; CDR2 reads FQNEAQ (reference sequence). Trimming left V 4 bases short and J 6 bases short, with 10 bases between. The CDR3 totals 12 residues. CDR3 DNA sequence: TGTGCCAGCAGCTACAGGGATCCCGAGCAGTACTTC. This encodes CASSYRDPEQYF.

The V call is TRBV5-6, the J call TRBJ2-7; no clear D. The CDR3 spans 13 residues. Per the germline V gene, CDR1 is SGHDT and CDR2 is YYEEEE. V was cut by 1 base and J by 3 bases, with 8 bases left in between. For the CDR3, the DNA is TGTGCCAGCAGCTTGCCTGAGAGCTACGAGCAGTACTTC. It specifies CASSLPESYEQYF.

The V call is TRBV11-2, the J call TRBJ2-1, with a tentative D call TRBD1 (5 bases). The CDR3 is made up of 12 amino acids. Germline V gives CDR1 SGHAT, CDR2 FQNNGV. Deletions cut 5 bases from V and 7 bases from J, with 9 bases between. The CDR3 spells CASSIGANEQFF. In nucleotides, the CDR3 is TGTGCCAGCAGCATAGGGGCGAATGAGCAGTTCTTC.

The chain combines TRBV2 with TRBJ1-6; the match to TRBD1 covers 8 bases. This CDR3 is built from 15 residues. Germline V gene data show CDR1 as SNHLY and CDR2 as FYNNEI. V trimming: 6 bases; J trimming: 6 bases; junction bases outside the gene matches: 7. The DNA for the CDR3 is TGTGCCAGCAGCACCGGACAGGGCCTTAATTCACCCCTCCACTTT. This translates into CASSTGQGLNSPLHF. The full variable domain, rest sourced from reference TRBV2 and TRBJ1-6, is EPEVTQTPSHQVTQMGQEVILRCVPISNHLYFYWYRQILGQKVEFLVSFYNNEISEKSEIFDDQFSVERPDGSNFTLKIRSTKLEDSAMYFCASSTGQGLNSPLHFGNGTRLTVT.

V is TRBV5-1 and J is TRBJ2-5, with D perhaps matching TRBD1 (5 bases). Trimming pared 0 bases from V and 5 bases from J, leaving 11 bases between. CDR1 SGHRS and CDR2 YFSETQ come from the germline V gene. The CDR3 runs to 14 residues. The CDR3 region is CASSLGGGPETQYF. CDR3 nucleotide sequence: TGCGCCAGCAGCTTGGGGGGCGGACCCGAGACCCAGTACTTC.

The chain recombines TRBV11-2 with TRBJ2-3, with D perhaps TRBD2 (6 bases). CDR3 length: 13 amino acids. CDR1 and CDR2 from the germline V gene are SGHAT and FQNNGV. V was trimmed by 2 bases and J by 5 bases, leaving 8 bases between them. The CDR3 loop reads CASSLFGRDTQYF. Here the CDR3 DNA reads TGTGCCAGCAGCTTATTCGGGAGAGATACGCAGTATTTT.

This clone was detected once. The CDR3 region is CASSTAGPTNYGYTF. CDR3 DNA: TGTGCCAGTAGTACCGCGGGTCCTACCAACTATGGCTACACCTTC. The V call is TRBV19, the J call TRBJ1-2, with no clear D. The CDR3 loop spans 15 amino acids. The germline CDR1 and CDR2 sequences are LNHDA and SQIVND (reference sequence). Deletions cut 4 bases from V and 2 bases from J, with 14 bases between.

The chain carries TRBV5-1 and TRBJ2-7, with 7 bases lining up with TRBD1. This CDR3 contains 17 residues. The ends lost 4 bases at V and 0 bases at J; junction bases unmatched: 13. Per germline, CDR1 SGHRS and CDR2 YFSETQ. The CDR3 DNA reads TGCGCCAGCAGCCATGCGGGTTTGACAGGGCACTCCTACGAGCAGTACTTC. Translated, it gives CASSHAGLTGHSYEQYF.

This clone was seen once. The chain recombines TRBV5-1 with TRBJ2-5; 7 bases line up with TRBD2. The V and J ends lost 6 bases and 2 bases, in that order; junction bases with no gene match: 10. The CDR3 contains 15 residues. CDR1 is SGHRS and CDR2 is YFSETQ in the germline V gene. The CDR3 loop is CASNPALGGQETQYF. CDR3 DNA: TGCGCCAGCAACCCAGCTCTGGGGGGGCAAGAGACCCAGTACTTC.

This chain connects TRBV27 to TRBJ1-6; 7 nucleotides align to TRBD1. The trim removed 4 bases at V and 7 bases at J, leaving 16 bases unmatched. CDR3 length equals 18 residues. Germline lookup yields CDR1 MNHEY and CDR2 SMNVEV (reference sequence). CDR3 residues: CASSWSGGGGNRNSPLHF. CDR3 nucleotide sequence: TGTGCCAGCAGTTGGTCCGGAGGGGGCGGCAATAGAAATTCACCCCTCCACTTT.

J is TRBJ2-7 and V is TRBV6-5; the D gene is possibly TRBD2 (7 bases). This CDR3 region has 15 residues. CDR1 MNHEY and CDR2 SVGAGI come from the germline V gene. Trimming took 6 bases from V and 0 from J, leaving 15 bases between them. Here the CDR3 reads CASRGAGAGSYEQYF. Written as DNA, the CDR3 is TGTGCCAGCAGGGGTGCGGGGGCCGGCTCCTACGAGCAGTACTTC.

The rearrangement uses TRBV6-1 and TRBJ1-1; possible D gene TRBD1, 6 bases. Germline CDR1 is MNHNS and CDR2 is SASEGT. The CDR3 has 15 amino acids. Trimming removed 1 base from V and 0 bases from J, with 9 bases in between. The CDR3: CASSEEGGMNTEAFF. CDR3 sequence (DNA): TGTGCCAGCAGTGAAGAAGGGGGAATGAACACTGAAGCTTTCTTT.

J is TRBJ1-1 and V is TRBV5-6; 8 bases match TRBD1. This CDR3 spans 14 amino acids. The junction had 4 bases not matched to a gene; V was cut back by 3 bases and J by 3 bases. CDR1 and CDR2 (germline): SGHDT, YYEEEE. The CDR3 bases are TGTGCCAGCAGCTCGATACAGGGGGACACTGAAGCTTTCTTT. This encodes CASSSIQGDTEAFF.

A few counts support this clone. The chain carries TRBV6-5 and TRBJ1-5; unclear D gene. V was pared by 5 bases and J by 4 bases, with 15 bases between. CDR3 size: 15 residues. The germline V gene encodes CDR1 MNHEY and CDR2 SVGAGI. CDR3: CASSLYPRGNQPQHF. The CDR3 coding sequence is TGTGCCAGCAGTCTCTACCCCCGGGGTAATCAGCCCCAGCATTTT.

The V and J genes are TRBV9 and TRBJ1-1; 7 bases agree with TRBD1. The CDR3 has 13 residues. CDR1 and CDR2 (germline): SGDLS, YYNGEE. V was clipped by 3 bases and J by 4 bases; unmatched bases: 3. The CDR3 DNA sequence: TGTGCCAGCAGCGGACCAGGGGGCACTGAAGCTTTCTTT. It translates to CASSGPGGTEAFF.

This clone has just one count. The chain recombines TRBV2 with TRBJ2-1; 11 nucleotides align to TRBD2. Germline CDR1 SNHLY, CDR2 FYNNEI. The CDR3 is 18 amino acids. After removal of 10 bases from V and 4 bases from J, the junction contained 18 bases not matched to a gene. The CDR3 DNA reads TGTGCCATAACTACCTCTAGCGGGGGGTCCCCCCTGTACAATGAGCAGTTCTTC. As protein: CAITTSSGGSPLYNEQFF.

This clone was counted ten times or more. The same CDR3 can be traced to other DNA sequences in this sample. The rearrangement links TRBV7-9 to TRBJ1-5; 7 bases map to TRBD1. Germline V gene data show CDR1 as SEHNR and CDR2 as FQNEAQ (reference sequence). V lost 5 bases and J lost 7; bases outside the gene matches: 8. This CDR3 is 14 amino acids long. The CDR3: CASSPPQGGQPQHF. Written as DNA, the CDR3 is TGTGCCAGCAGCCCCCCCCAGGGGGGACAGCCCCAGCATTTT.

The V call is TRBV14, the J call TRBJ1-2, with D possibly TRBD1 on 5 matching bases. V gave up 0 bases and J gave up 11 bases, with 10 bases separating them. The CDR3 extends over 12 amino acids. CDR1 and CDR2 from the germline V gene are SGHDN and FVKESK. The CDR3, as DNA: TGTGCCAGCAGCCAAGATCGTGCAGGGTACACCTTC. Translated: CASSQDRAGYTF.